This TCR beta chain was recovered during a study of tumor and adjacent non-tumor tissue in lung cancer. This sample's RNA came from whole unsorted tissue. Findings and caveats of the study: Normal lung showed higher cumulative top 100 clone frequency than tumor.

A word on this clonotype: Its antigen is not identified. A read error may produce the germline difference seen at one junction end.

The library came from three nested PCR rounds adapted from ARM-PCR protocols. TCRdb redid the calling of the multiplex PCR reads with MiXCR, one entry per CDR3 protein. This table has 90,000 to 110,000 distinct CDR3 sequences, about 75% appearing once. This receptor was taken from a woman aged 60-70 years with non-small cell lung cancer. Input material: lung tumor tissue.

The CDR3 region has the DNA TGTGCCAGCAGTCAGAGACAGGGGGCAACCGGGGAGCTGTATTTT. Encoded protein: CASSQRQGATGELYF. The chain has TRBV12-3 or TRBV12-4 and TRBJ2-2; 10 bases align to TRBD1. CDR3 length: 15 residues.